A single sample is the source of the 29 T cell receptor beta chains below, sequenced in a study of T cells in localized non-small cell lung cancer. TCRdb's table, derived via immunoSEQ multiplex PCR, lists solely in-frame clones and lacks some. The repertoire holds fewer than 100,000 clones, with 80% as singletons. The sequences come from peripheral blood, collected before any cancer treatment. The receptors shown here come from a female donor aged 60 or older with stage I lung adenocarcinoma.

V usage is TRBV2 and J usage is TRBJ1-2; 9 nucleotides match TRBD1. The CDR3 runs 15 residues. Germline CDR1 and CDR2: SNHLY and FYNNEI. Trimming took 6 bases from V and 7 from J; bases not matched to a gene: 12. The CDR3 protein is CASREPTGGVGGYTF. The CDR3 DNA is TGTGCCAGCAGGGAGCCTACAGGGGGCGTCGGTGGCTACACCTTC. Supplemented by reference TRBV2 and TRBJ1-2, the full variable domain reads EPEVTQTPSHQVTQMGQEVILRCVPISNHLYFYWYRQILGQKVEFLVSFYNNEISEKSEIFDDQFSVERPDGSNFTLKIRSTKLEDSAMYFCASREPTGGVGGYTFGSGTRLTVV.

The chain has TRBV6-1 and TRBJ1-4; 7 positions agree with TRBD1. Trimming removed 7 bases from V and 4 bases from J; junction bases left unmatched: 6. The CDR3 consists of 14 residues. Germline values: CDR1 MNHNS, CDR2 SASEGT. In DNA, the CDR3 is TGTGCCAGCACAAACAGGGGTAGTAATGAAAAACTGTTTTTT. This translates into CASTNRGSNEKLFF.

The chain uses TRBV28 and TRBJ2-7; 7 positions agree with TRBD2. Unmatched junction bases numbered 14, after V lost 10 bases and J lost 2 bases. Germline loops: CDR1 MDHEN, CDR2 SYDVKM. This CDR3 has 15 amino acids. The CDR3: CATRHPGGITYEQYF. The DNA of the CDR3 is TGTGCCACCAGGCATCCCGGGGGGATCACCTACGAGCAGTACTTC.

In its sample, this clone was seen many times. The J gene is TRBJ1-1, the V gene TRBV6-5, with D uncertain. The length of the CDR3 is 13 residues. V lost 0 bases and J 3 bases, leaving 5 bases between the germline ends. Germline assignment: CDR1 MNHEY and CDR2 SVGAGI. The CDR3 DNA follows: TGTGCCAGCAGTTACTCTACGTACACTGAAGCTTTCTTT. The encoded protein is CASSYSTYTEAFF.

The chain employs TRBV7-2 and TRBJ1-2; 7 nucleotides align to TRBD1. This CDR3 is built from 13 residues. In germline, CDR1 is SGHTA, CDR2 FQGNSA. V was clipped by 6 bases and J by 4 bases; unmatched bases: 5. The DNA of the CDR3 is TGTGCCAGCAGGACACAGGGGATCTATGGCTACACCTTC. Its translation is CASRTQGIYGYTF.

V is TRBV9 and J is TRBJ2-1, with TRBD1 identical over 7 bases. Trimming at V came to 0 bases and at J to 7 bases, leaving 7 bases not matched to a gene. The germline V gene has CDR1 SGDLS and CDR2 YYNGEE. The CDR3 consists of 15 residues. In DNA form, the CDR3 reads TGTGCCAGCAGCGTAGCCAGGGGGAGATTAAATGAGCAGTTCTTC. The encoded protein is CASSVARGRLNEQFF.

Here the CDR3 reads CASSLGSRGDEQFF. The CDR3 region has the DNA TGTGCCAGCAGCTTAGGCAGCCGAGGGGATGAGCAGTTCTTC. J is TRBJ2-1 and V is TRBV7-2; the D call may be TRBD1 or TRBD2 (5 bases each). This CDR3 is built from 14 residues. The germline V gene has CDR1 SGHTA and CDR2 FQGNSA. The V gene lost 1 base and the J gene lost 8 bases, with 12 bases spanning the gap.

The V and J genes are TRBV27 and TRBJ2-7; D tentatively fits TRBD1 or TRBD2 (5 bases each). CDR1 is MNHEY, CDR2 SMNVEV, per germline (reference sequence). The CDR3 consists of 14 residues. V was shortened by 0 bases and J by 2 bases, with 8 bases between the two germline ends. CDR3 in amino acids: CASSLSGTTYEQYF. CDR3 nucleotide sequence: TGTGCCAGCAGTTTATCAGGGACCACCTACGAGCAGTACTTC.

This clone was seen repeatedly, ten times or more. This rearrangement joins TRBV28 to TRBJ1-1; 9 nucleotides line up with TRBD1. V gave up 9 bases and J gave up 3 bases; unmatched junction bases: 11. The CDR3 is 15 residues long. In germline, CDR1 is MDHEN, CDR2 SYDVKM. The CDR3 loop reads CASMRNRDRDTEAFF. The CDR3 DNA follows: TGTGCCAGTATGAGAAACCGGGACAGGGACACTGAAGCTTTCTTT.

V usage is TRBV7-3 and J usage is TRBJ1-2; 7 bases agree with TRBD1. Unmatched junction bases numbered 3, after V lost 2 bases and J lost 3 bases. The CDR3 is made up of 14 amino acids. From germline, CDR1 is SGHTA and CDR2 FQGTGA. CDR3 sequence (DNA): TGTGCCAGCAGCTTAGCCGGACAGGACTATGGCTACACCTTC. Translation: CASSLAGQDYGYTF.

This sequence joins TRBV20-1 and TRBJ1-2; the D is unclear. The CDR3 spans 10 residues. CDR1 DFQATT and CDR2 SNEGSKA come from the germline V gene (reference sequence). V shed 5 bases and J shed 7 bases, with 8 bases lying between them. This chain's CDR3 is CSAWARGYTF. The CDR3 DNA is TGCAGTGCTTGGGCGCGTGGCTACACCTTC.

The chain combines TRBV7-9 with TRBJ1-1; D gene uncertain. CDR3 length: 14 amino acids. Germline CDR1 and CDR2: SEHNR and FQNEAQ (reference sequence). V lost 4 bases and J 1 base, leaving 10 bases between the germline ends. CDR3 protein: CASSSGAGNTEAFF. In DNA form, the CDR3 reads TGTGCCAGCAGCTCAGGCGCAGGGAACACTGAAGCTTTCTTT. The full variable domain, completed using reference TRBV7-9 and TRBJ1-1, is DTGVSQNPRHKITKRGQNVTFRCDPISEHNRLYWYRQTLGQGPEFLTYFQNEAQLEKSRLLSDRFSAERPKGSFSTLEIQRTEQGDSAMYLCASSSGAGNTEAFFGQGTRLTVV.

This chain connects TRBV10-3 to TRBJ2-5; TRBD1 matches 9 bases. CDR1 ENHRY and CDR2 SYGVKD come from the germline V gene. The CDR3 consists of 14 residues. V dropped 4 bases and J dropped 2; count of bases not matched to a gene: 2. The CDR3 DNA is TGTGCCATCAGTGCCGGGACAGGGCAAGAGACCCAGTACTTC. Protein product: CAISAGTGQETQYF.

This clone was seen a single time. This sequence joins TRBV28 and TRBJ2-7; 8 nucleotides line up with TRBD2. The CDR3 totals 15 residues. Germline loops: CDR1 MDHEN, CDR2 SYDVKM. V shed 8 bases, J shed 3 bases, and the junction held 12 bases outside the gene matches. CDR3 residues: CASALGSGKLYEQYF. The CDR3 bases are TGTGCCAGCGCACTGGGTAGCGGGAAGCTCTACGAGCAGTACTTC.

The chain is built from TRBV6-1 and TRBJ1-3; 7 bases agree with TRBD1. The CDR3 sequence is 17 residues long. J gave up 0 bases and V 3 bases, and 8 bases lay outside the gene matches. Germline loops: CDR1 MNHNS, CDR2 SASEGT. CDR3 nucleotide sequence: TGTGCCAGCAGTGATGGGACAGTCCTAAGCTCTGGAAACACCATATATTTT. Amino acid sequence: CASSDGTVLSSGNTIYF.

The chain combines TRBV7-8 with TRBJ1-2, with D perhaps matching TRBD1 (5 bases). V was shortened by 5 bases and J by 2 bases, with 15 bases between the two germline ends. Germline CDR1 SGHVS, CDR2 FQNEAQ. This CDR3 spans 15 amino acids. CDR3 in amino acids: CASSRDLGTNYGYTF. CDR3 in DNA: TGTGCCAGCAGCCGAGATCTGGGGACCAACTATGGCTACACCTTC.

This chain connects TRBV9 to TRBJ2-7; D is possibly TRBD2 (5 bases). The CDR3 has 14 residues. Per germline, CDR1 SGDLS and CDR2 YYNGEE. V shed 0 bases and J shed 7 bases, with 14 bases lying between them. For the CDR3, the DNA is TGTGCCAGCAGCGTAGATTCGGGATTGAGGGAGCAGTACTTC. This translates into CASSVDSGLREQYF.

There are a few counts of this clone. This chain uses TRBV19 with TRBJ1-5, with D possibly TRBD1 on 5 matching bases. The V end was cut by 5 bases, the J end by 4 bases, with 12 bases between. The CDR3 spans 14 residues. Germline values: CDR1 LNHDA, CDR2 SQIVND (reference sequence). Written as DNA, the CDR3 is TGTGCCAGTAGTGCACGAGGGGAGAATCAGCCCCAGCATTTT. Residues: CASSARGENQPQHF.

The chain recombines TRBV19 with TRBJ1-2; 11 positions agree with TRBD1. Germline values: CDR1 LNHDA, CDR2 SQIVND (reference sequence). The CDR3 consists of 15 residues. Losses at the gene ends were 5 bases for V and 3 bases for J; bases not matched to a gene: 5. CDR3 loop: CASSYGQGAYYGYTF. The DNA for the CDR3 is TGTGCCAGTAGTTATGGACAGGGGGCGTACTATGGCTACACCTTC.

The chain links TRBV10-3 to TRBJ1-4; 7 nucleotides agree with TRBD1. CDR3 length: 15 amino acids. Germline loops: CDR1 ENHRY, CDR2 SYGVKD. The V and J ends lost 0 bases and 5 bases, in that order; junction bases with no gene match: 3. CDR3 residues: CAISESPGGNEKLFF. CDR3 bases: TGTGCCATCAGTGAGTCCCCAGGGGGAAATGAAAAACTGTTTTTT.

V gene TRBV28 combines with J gene TRBJ2-5, with a tentative D call TRBD2 (7 bases). The V end lost 8 bases, the J end lost 4 bases, and 14 bases lay between the germline ends. Germline V gene lookup returns CDR1 MDHEN and CDR2 SYDVKM. The CDR3 covers 13 residues. The CDR3 region has the DNA TGTGCCAGCGGGGAGGGGGGTGGAGAGACCCAGTACTTC. This gives the protein CASGEGGGETQYF.

The chain carries TRBV29-1 and TRBJ2-7; 8 positions agree with TRBD1. The CDR3 runs to 16 residues. Germline assignment: CDR1 SQVTM and CDR2 ANQGSEA. V shed 6 bases, J shed 1 base, and the junction held 14 bases outside the gene matches. CDR3 in DNA: TGCAGCGTCGCCCGGGGGCCCGGGACAGGTTCCTACGAGCAGTACTTC. As protein: CSVARGPGTGSYEQYF.

The CDR3 sequence: CASSLGGARNEQFF. The CDR3 DNA is TGCGCCAGCAGCCTGGGGGGGGCGCGAAATGAGCAGTTCTTC. The chain has TRBV5-1 and TRBJ2-1; a possible D gene is TRBD2 (7 bases). CDR1 and CDR2 (germline): SGHRS, YFSETQ. V was trimmed by 4 bases and J by 7 bases, leaving 15 bases between them. This CDR3 has 14 residues.

This clone is a singleton in its sample. CDR3 sequence: CASSFWTGNEQFF. The CDR3, as DNA: TGTGCCAGCAGCTTCTGGACAGGCAATGAGCAGTTCTTC. The chain joins TRBV5-6 to TRBJ2-1, with 7 bases that match TRBD1. Germline V lookup: CDR1 SGHDT, CDR2 YYEEEE. The CDR3 covers 13 residues. V shed 2 bases, J shed 6 bases, and the junction held 2 bases outside the gene matches.

This clone appeared a single time. The CDR3 sequence: CASSAGQGERTDTQYF. The DNA of the CDR3 is TGCGCCAGCAGCGCGGGACAGGGGGAACGCACAGATACGCAGTATTTT. The chain uses TRBV5-1 and TRBJ2-3; 11 positions agree with TRBD1. Germline values: CDR1 SGHRS, CDR2 YFSETQ. Unmatched junction bases numbered 5, after V lost 4 bases and J lost 1 base. The CDR3 is 16 amino acids. Together with reference TRBV5-1 and TRBJ2-3, the CDR3 gives the full variable domain: KAGVTQTPRYLIKTRGQQVTLSCSPISGHRSVSWYQQTPGQGLQFLFEYFSETQRNKGNFPGRFSGRQFSNSRSEMNVSTLELGDSALYLCASSAGQGERTDTQYFGPGTRLTVL.

This clone showed up just a few times. The sample contains more than one DNA sequence encoding this CDR3. The V gene is TRBV7-2, the J gene TRBJ2-1, with TRBD1 matching 9 bases. Germline CDR1 is SGHTA and CDR2 is FQGNSA. CDR3 length equals 15 residues. V gave up 3 bases and J gave up 1 base; unmatched junction bases: 1. The CDR3 loop is CASSLGTGSYNEQFF. The CDR3, as DNA: TGTGCCAGCAGCTTGGGGACAGGGTCCTACAATGAGCAGTTCTTC. Combining the CDR3 with reference TRBV7-2 and TRBJ2-1 gives the whole variable domain GAGVSQSPSNKVTEKGKDVELRCDPISGHTALYWYRQSLGQGLEFLIYFQGNSAPDKSGLPSDRFSAERTGGSVSTLTIQRTQQEDSAVYLCASSLGTGSYNEQFFGPGTRLTVL.

The V and J genes are TRBV5-4 and TRBJ2-2; TRBD2 is a possible D gene (6 bases). Trimming pared 1 base from V and 4 bases from J, leaving 23 bases between. The CDR3 extends over 19 amino acids. Germline loops: CDR1 SGHNT, CDR2 YYREEE (reference sequence). The CDR3 DNA reads TGTGCCAGCAGCTTGCCAACAGCTAGGGGACTCCCATCCACCGGGGAGCTGTTTTTT. This gives the protein CASSLPTARGLPSTGELFF.

The chain recombines TRBV5-6 with TRBJ2-7, with D possibly TRBD1 on 5 matching bases. V lost 2 bases, J lost 0 bases, and 12 bases lay in between. The CDR3 covers 15 residues. Germline values: CDR1 SGHDT, CDR2 YYEEEE. CDR3 in amino acids: CASSLGRDSSYEQYF. The CDR3 bases are TGTGCCAGCAGCTTAGGCCGAGACAGCTCCTACGAGCAGTACTTC.

The rearrangement joins TRBV5-6 to TRBJ2-7, with 9 bases lining up with TRBD1. Trimming at V came to 4 bases and at J to 6 bases, leaving 11 bases not matched to a gene. The CDR3 is made up of 15 amino acids. Germline V gene data show CDR1 as SGHDT and CDR2 as YYEEEE. The DNA of the CDR3 is TGTGCCAGCAGCATCGGGACAGGGTGGATTCTCGAGCAGTACTTC. The encoded protein is CASSIGTGWILEQYF.